The subject of this entry is one T cell receptor (beta chain). What it binds is not known. The same CDR3 also results from other DNA sequences found in this sample. Clones were read by immunoSEQ multiplex PCR, and TCRdb kept only the in-frame ones, dropping some. This table has about 340,000 clones, around 86% appearing once. Germline-derived CDR1 and CDR2 are SGDLS and YYNGEE. The CDR3 length is 15 residues. J was trimmed by 1 base and V by 0 bases; bases with no gene match: 3. The entry originates in a study of cytomegalovirus exposure and HLA in healthy donors. Study-level points and caveats: The study put some 150 TCR beta chains on its list as cytomegalovirus-associated.

Sample: PBMCs. V and J are TRBV9 and TRBJ2-7; 8 bases fit TRBD2. The clonotype originates from a woman between 18 and 29 years old in good health and CMV-seronegative. CDR3 amino acids: CASSVGSGNSYEQYF. The CDR3 coding sequence is TGTGCCAGCAGCGTAGGTAGCGGGAATTCCTACGAGCAGTACTTC. Combining the CDR3 with reference TRBV9 and TRBJ2-7 gives the whole variable domain DSGVTQTPKHLITATGQRVTLRCSPRSGDLSVYWYQQSLDQGLQFLIQYYNGEERAKGNILERFSAQQFPDLHSELNLSSLELGDSALYFCASSVGSGNSYEQYFGPGTRLTVT.